One sample yielded the 10 T cell receptor beta chains listed below, sequenced in a study of response to subunit inactivated influenza vaccine. TCRdb ran MiXCR on the RT-PCR reads and lists one entry per CDR3 protein. The sample includes approximately 250,000 distinct CDR3 sequences, less than 15% seen only once; the top ten take 7.8%. The material was non-naive T cells sorted from PBMCs, obtained 14 days before vaccination. These receptors all come from a man in his forties or fifties who received an inactivated influenza vaccine.

This clonotype was observed at least ten times. The chain has TRBV5-1 and TRBJ2-5; 9 nucleotides align to TRBD2. The trim removed 2 bases at V and 1 base at J, leaving 3 bases unmatched. CDR3 length: 15 amino acids. The germline CDR1 and CDR2 sequences are SGHRS and YFSETQ. DNA of the CDR3: TGCGCCAGCAGCTTTACGACTAGCGGCCAAGAGACCCAGTACTTC. Its protein product is CASSFTTSGQETQYF.

This clonotype has at least ten counts. The chain joins TRBV5-1 to TRBJ2-1; 7 nucleotides line up with TRBD1. The CDR3 loop spans 13 amino acids. Trimming took 4 bases from V and 10 from J; bases not matched to a gene: 8. From germline, CDR1 is SGHRS and CDR2 YFSETQ. CDR3 sequence (DNA): TGCGCCAGCAGCACATTACAGGGGACGGAGCAGTTCTTC. Translated, it gives CASSTLQGTEQFF.

This clonotype was detected only a few times. The chain uses TRBV19 and TRBJ2-3; no clear D gene. The CDR3 contains 13 residues. V shed 4 bases and J shed 0 bases, with 5 bases lying between them. The germline gives CDR1 LNHDA, CDR2 SQIVND (reference sequence). The CDR3 DNA reads as TGTGCCAGTAGTAGCTTCAGCACAGATACGCAGTATTTT. Protein sequence: CASSSFSTDTQYF.

In this sample, this clonotype turned up many times. This chain links TRBV7-9 with TRBJ2-3; 8 positions agree with TRBD2. Germline V gene lookup returns CDR1 SEHNR and CDR2 FQNEAQ (reference sequence). CDR3 length: 17 residues. The V gene end was trimmed by 0 bases and the J gene end by 1 base; junction bases not matched to a gene: 6. CDR3 coding DNA: TGTGCCAGCAGCTTAGCGCGGGAAGCGGGGGGCACAGATACGCAGTATTTT. Amino acid sequence: CASSLAREAGGTDTQYF.

In this sample, this clonotype turned up a few times. This chain connects TRBV12-3 or TRBV12-4 to TRBJ1-2; D unclear. The CDR3 is made up of 13 amino acids. V lost 3 bases, J lost 5 bases, and 10 bases lay in between. The CDR3 sequence is CASSLVQSYGYTF. The CDR3 bases are TGTGCCAGCAGTTTGGTGCAGTCATATGGCTACACCTTC.

The V gene is TRBV21-1, the J gene TRBJ2-3; the listed D gene, TRBD1, was not tested against the DNA. TRBV21-1 is termed a pseudogene. The CDR3 consists of 15 residues. As DNA, the CDR3 is TGTGCCAGCAGCAAAGGAGGGGACACCACAGATACGCAGTATTTT. Amino acid sequence: CASSKGGDTTDTQYF.

The chain joins TRBV7-8 to TRBJ2-5; 8 bases map to TRBD2. Germline V CDR1 and CDR2: SGHVS, FQNEAQ. This CDR3 has 15 residues. With V trimmed by 2 bases and J by 4 bases, 6 bases remained unmatched. CDR3 nucleotide sequence: TGTGCCAGCAGCTTATCGGCGGGGGGAGCAGAGACCCAGTACTTC. It translates to CASSLSAGGAETQYF.

This clonotype came up many times. This sequence joins TRBV10-3 and TRBJ2-7; D gene ambiguous. With 10 bases removed from V and 5 bases from J, the gap between germline ends came to 15 bases. Germline V gene lookup returns CDR1 ENHRY and CDR2 SYGVKD. The CDR3 is 12 residues long. This CDR3 reads CASGGRSDEQYF. The CDR3 DNA is TGTGCCAGCGGTGGTAGAAGTGACGAGCAGTACTTC.

Ten or more counts support this clonotype. The CDR3 DNA reads TGCGCCAGCAGAGCGGACAGGGTTTACACCGGGGAGCTGTTTTTT. This gives the protein CASRADRVYTGELFF. This chain joins TRBV5-1 and TRBJ2-2, with TRBD1 matching 8 bases. There are 15 residues in the CDR3. V shed 5 bases, J shed 3 bases, and the junction held 6 bases outside the gene matches. Germline values: CDR1 SGHRS, CDR2 YFSETQ.

This clonotype was counted a few times. The chain joins TRBV7-9 to TRBJ2-7; no reliable D call. The ends were cut back, 1 base at V and 8 bases at J, with 9 bases in the middle. The CDR3 has 12 amino acids. The germline gives CDR1 SEHNR, CDR2 FQNEAQ (reference sequence). The CDR3 reads CASSLDTSKQYF. As DNA, the CDR3 is TGTGCCAGCAGCTTAGATACGAGCAAGCAGTACTTC. The variable domain in full, completed from reference TRBV7-9 and TRBJ2-7, reads DTGVSQNPRHKITKRGQNVTFRCDPISEHNRLYWYRQTLGQGPEFLTYFQNEAQLEKSRLLSDRFSAERPKGSFSTLEIQRTEQGDSAMYLCASSLDTSKQYFGPGTRLTVT.